The 18 T cell receptor beta chains given below trace back to one sample, sequenced in a study of human T cells and chemical hapten exposure. In TCRdb, the RACE reads were re-called with MiXCR into one record per CDR3 protein. The data contain some 250,000 distinct CDR3 sequences, about 7.7% of them seen just once; the ten biggest clones take up roughly 1.2%. Time point in this sample: pre-sensitization, week 0. Noted treatment: therapeutic diphenylcyclopropenone sensitization with weekly scalp DPC. The specimen comprised whole blood, sampled in connection with sensitization to the hapten diphenylcyclopropenone (DPC). These receptors originate from a man aged 18 to 35 with alopecia areata. Some clones in this sample may be carry-over from other donors' samples.

This clonotype was picked up a small number of times. The V gene is TRBV4-1, the J gene TRBJ1-4; the D gene is possibly TRBD1 (5 bases). The CDR3 spans 15 residues. V lost 5 bases and J lost 0, with 10 bases in between. Germline V gene sequence: CDR1 MGHRA, CDR2 YSYEKL. CDR3 residues: CASSRGRSTNEKLFF. The CDR3 DNA is TGCGCCAGCAGCAGGGGACGGTCAACTAATGAAAAACTGTTTTTT.

This clonotype was seen at least ten times. V and J are TRBV6-2 or TRBV6-3 and TRBJ2-3, with 8 bases lining up with TRBD1. In germline, CDR1 is MNHEY, CDR2 SVGEGT. V was clipped by 7 bases and J by 2 bases; unmatched bases: 8. CDR3 length equals 15 residues. The CDR3 DNA reads TGTGCCAGCACCCGCCGGACAGGGCCCACAGATACGCAGTATTTT. Translating gives CASTRRTGPTDTQYF.

A note on this clonotype: One base away lies a much larger clone, so this may be a sequencing read error. Because it lacks the conserved phenylalanine or tryptophan at the end, this CDR3 is likely a read error. The J gene is TRBJ1-4, the V gene TRBV4-3; D is ambiguous. This CDR3 spans 15 amino acids. Trimming took off 1 base at V and 0 bases at J, with 6 bases between the two ends. Germline V gene lookup returns CDR1 LGHNA and CDR2 YSLEER. CDR3 DNA sequence: TGCGCCAGCAGCCAAGGACGGACAACTAATGAAAAACTGTTTCTT. The encoded protein is CASSQGRTTNEKLFL.

As DNA, the CDR3 is TGCGCCAGCAGTCATAGACAGGGGGACTACGAGCAGTACTTC. Its protein is CASSHRQGDYEQYF. This sequence joins TRBV4-3 and TRBJ2-7; TRBD1 matches at 9 bases. Germline CDR1 and CDR2: LGHNA and YSLEER. The CDR3 runs to 14 residues. The J segment lost 3 bases and the V segment lost 6 bases, leaving 6 bases of the junction unmatched.

This clonotype appeared a few times. The chain recombines TRBV11-2 with TRBJ1-2, with D perhaps matching TRBD1 (5 bases). V was shortened by 0 bases and J by 0 bases, with 11 bases between the two germline ends. This CDR3 spans 16 amino acids. Germline V CDR1 and CDR2: SGHAT, FQNNGV. CDR3 DNA sequence: TGTGCCAGCAGCTTAGACAGGGTGAAAGCTAACTATGGCTACACCTTC. This sequence encodes CASSLDRVKANYGYTF. Based on the CDR3 plus reference TRBV11-2 and TRBJ1-2, the full variable domain is EAGVAQSPRYKIIEKRQSVAFWCNPISGHATLYWYQQILGQGPKLLIQFQNNGVVDDSQLPKDRFSAERLKGVDSTLKIQPAKLEDSAVYLCASSLDRVKANYGYTFGSGTRLTVV.

This chain joins TRBV6-2 or TRBV6-3 and TRBJ2-7; 7 bases agree with TRBD1. Per germline, CDR1 MNHEY and CDR2 SVGEGT. The CDR3 has 15 amino acids. The V gene end was trimmed by 4 bases and the J gene end by 4 bases; junction bases not matched to a gene: 10. The CDR3: CASSFPRQGWYEQYF. DNA for the CDR3: TGTGCCAGCAGTTTCCCTCGACAGGGATGGTACGAGCAGTACTTC.

This clonotype came up many times. The chain recombines TRBV5-1 with TRBJ2-5, with TRBD1 as a possible D gene (6 bases). V was clipped by 3 bases and J by 2 bases, with 11 bases between them. From germline, CDR1 is SGHRS and CDR2 YFSETQ. There are 14 residues in the CDR3. CDR3 in amino acids: CASSSGQWQETQYF. DNA of the CDR3: TGCGCCAGCAGCTCCGGACAGTGGCAAGAGACCCAGTACTTC.

The table lists this clonotype with a few counts. This chain connects TRBV19 to TRBJ2-7; no firm D call. The V and J ends lost 10 bases and 0 bases respectively, with 19 bases between them. Germline loops: CDR1 LNHDA, CDR2 SQIVND (reference sequence). This CDR3 has 15 residues. CDR3 loop: CATASAGFSSYEQYF. DNA of the CDR3: TGTGCCACCGCATCCGCCGGGTTCTCCTCCTACGAGCAGTACTTC.

This clonotype came up a few times. V is TRBV7-9 and J is TRBJ1-2; maybe TRBD1 (5 bases). This CDR3 comprises 15 residues. Germline V gene lookup returns CDR1 SEHNR and CDR2 FQNEAQ (reference sequence). Trimming stripped 5 bases from V and 3 bases from J, with 16 bases between. The CDR3 DNA sequence: TGTGCCAGCAGCCCTTTCGGAGGGGCGCACTATGGCTACACCTTC. Its protein product is CASSPFGGAHYGYTF.

The chain links TRBV9 to TRBJ2-7; D gene uncertain. V lost 0 bases, J lost 0 bases, and 7 bases lay in between. The germline V gene encodes CDR1 SGDLS and CDR2 YYNGEE. This CDR3 has 14 amino acids. The chain's CDR3 is CASSVGDFSYEQYF. As DNA, the CDR3 is TGTGCCAGCAGCGTAGGGGATTTCTCCTACGAGCAGTACTTC.

The rearrangement uses TRBV6-2 or TRBV6-3 and TRBJ1-1; the D gene is possibly TRBD1 (5 bases). The CDR3 consists of 14 residues. The germline V and J ends were trimmed by 7 bases and 4 bases, with 16 bases remaining between them. Germline assignment: CDR1 MNHEY and CDR2 SVGEGT. The CDR3 reads CASTQGSWGTEAFF. The CDR3 bases are TGTGCCAGCACCCAGGGTTCCTGGGGCACTGAAGCTTTCTTT.

The J gene is TRBJ2-3, the V gene TRBV4-1; TRBD1 might be the D (5 bases). The ends were cut back, 8 bases at V and 6 bases at J, with 21 bases in the middle. CDR3 length: 15 amino acids. CDR1 MGHRA and CDR2 YSYEKL come from the germline V gene. CDR3 protein: CASRSLKTAADTQYF. Here the CDR3 DNA reads TGCGCCAGCCGATCTTTGAAGACAGCCGCGGATACGCAGTATTTT.

Ten or more counts support this clonotype. This chain uses TRBV28 with TRBJ1-5; a weak D match, TRBD1 (6 bases). Per the germline V gene, CDR1 is MDHEN and CDR2 is SYDVKM. Trimming stripped 3 bases from V and 2 bases from J, with 32 bases between. The CDR3 loop spans 22 amino acids. CDR3 loop: CASSFHRDLTPGEGDRNQPQHF. CDR3 bases: TGTGCCAGCAGTTTCCACAGGGACCTTACACCGGGGGAAGGGGATCGCAATCAGCCCCAGCATTTT.

This clonotype was counted between two and nine times. V gene TRBV7-2 combines with J gene TRBJ2-7; the D is unclear. Germline CDR1 reads SGHTA; CDR2 reads FQGNSA. The germline V and J ends were trimmed by 2 bases and 2 bases, with 7 bases remaining between them. The length of the CDR3 is 13 residues. The CDR3 sequence is CASSLQSAYEQYV. The CDR3 bases are TGTGCCAGCAGCTTACAGAGCGCCTACGAGCAGTACGTC.

This clonotype was recorded at least ten times. J is TRBJ1-1 and V is TRBV28; no clear D gene. V lost 3 bases, J lost 6 bases, and 8 bases lay in between. The CDR3 has 12 residues. In germline, CDR1 is MDHEN, CDR2 SYDVKM. The CDR3 sequence is CASSLGGPEAFF. The CDR3 region has the DNA TGTGCCAGCAGTTTGGGAGGGCCTGAAGCTTTCTTT.

The gene calls are TRBV18 and TRBJ2-6, with no clear D. Germline V gene lookup returns CDR1 KGHSH and CDR2 LQKENI. There are 17 residues in the CDR3. V was clipped by 6 bases and J by 1 base, with 16 bases between them. The DNA of the CDR3 is TGTGCCAGCTCCCCTATTGACTCGACTTCTGGGGCCAACGTCCTGACTTTC. Protein: CASSPIDSTSGANVLTF.

Many counts were recorded for this clonotype. The CDR3 sequence: CASGEAEAFF. CDR3 sequence (DNA): TGTGCCAGCGGAGAAGCTGAAGCTTTCTTT. The V and J genes are TRBV6-5 and TRBJ1-1; D gene ambiguous. The germline CDR1 and CDR2 sequences are MNHEY and SVGAGI. The V gene lost 8 bases and the J gene lost 6 bases, with 7 bases spanning the gap. The CDR3 consists of 10 residues.

This clonotype was observed a handful of times. The chain carries TRBV29-1 and TRBJ2-3; 7 bases match TRBD1. The CDR3 length is 15 residues. J lost 0 bases, V lost 2 bases, and 5 bases had no gene match. The germline gives CDR1 SQVTM, CDR2 ANQGSEA. CDR3 sequence: CSVEIGDSSTDTQYF. CDR3 nucleotides: TGCAGCGTTGAAATAGGGGACAGCAGCACAGATACGCAGTATTTT.